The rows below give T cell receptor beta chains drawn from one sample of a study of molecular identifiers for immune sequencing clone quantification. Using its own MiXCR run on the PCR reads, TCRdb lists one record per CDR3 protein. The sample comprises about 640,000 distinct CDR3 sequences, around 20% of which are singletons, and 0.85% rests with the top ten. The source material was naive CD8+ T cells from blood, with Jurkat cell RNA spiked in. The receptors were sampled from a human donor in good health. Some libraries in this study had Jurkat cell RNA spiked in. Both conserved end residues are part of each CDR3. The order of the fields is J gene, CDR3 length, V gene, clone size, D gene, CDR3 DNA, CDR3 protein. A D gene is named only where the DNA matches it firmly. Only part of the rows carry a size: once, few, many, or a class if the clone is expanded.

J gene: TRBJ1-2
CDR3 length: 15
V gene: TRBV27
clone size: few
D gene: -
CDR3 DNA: TGTGCCAGCAGTTTACTGATCAACTCCCCCTATGGCTACACCTTC
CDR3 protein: CASSLLINSPYGYTF

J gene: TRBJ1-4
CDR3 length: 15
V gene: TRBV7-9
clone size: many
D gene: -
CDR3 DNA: TGTGCCAGCAGCCCAGACAGAGGAATAAAAGAAAAACTGTTTTTT
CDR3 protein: CASSPDRGIKEKLFF

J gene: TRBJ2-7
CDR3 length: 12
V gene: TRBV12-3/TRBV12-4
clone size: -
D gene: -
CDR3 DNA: TGTGCCAGCAGTATCGGGGGTCACGAGCAGTACTTC
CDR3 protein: CASSIGGHEQYF

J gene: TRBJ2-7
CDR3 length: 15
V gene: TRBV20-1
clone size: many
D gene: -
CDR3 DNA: TGCAGTGCGCAGAACATACCAGAGGGGACCTACGAGCAGTACTTC
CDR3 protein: CSAQNIPEGTYEQYF

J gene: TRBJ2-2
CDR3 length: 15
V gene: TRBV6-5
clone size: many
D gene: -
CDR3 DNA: TGTGCCAGCAGGGTCGGACGGTCGAACACCGGGGAGCTGTTTTTT
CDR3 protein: CASRVGRSNTGELFF

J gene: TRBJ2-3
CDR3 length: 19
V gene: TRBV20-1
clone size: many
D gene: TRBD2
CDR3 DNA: TGCAGTGCTAGAGATTGGCTGGGCGGTCTAGCGGGAGATTTGGATACGCAGTATTTT
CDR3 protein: CSARDWLGGLAGDLDTQYF

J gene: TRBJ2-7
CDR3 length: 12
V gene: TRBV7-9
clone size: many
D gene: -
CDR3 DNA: TGTGCCAGCAGCTTCGGACCGGGTGAGCAGTACTTC
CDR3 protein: CASSFGPGEQYF

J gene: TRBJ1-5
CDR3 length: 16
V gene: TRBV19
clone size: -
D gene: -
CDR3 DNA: TGTGCCAGCACGGTTTGGGGAGGAGATAGCAATCAGCCCCAGCATTTT
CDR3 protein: CASTVWGGDSNQPQHF

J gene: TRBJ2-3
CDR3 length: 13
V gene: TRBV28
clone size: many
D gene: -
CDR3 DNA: TGTGCCAGCAGTCGTCTAAAGGTCGATACGCAGTATTTT
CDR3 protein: CASSRLKVDTQYF

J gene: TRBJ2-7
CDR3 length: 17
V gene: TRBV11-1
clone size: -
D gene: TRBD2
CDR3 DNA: TGTGCCAGCAGCTTAGCGGGTGATGGGAGGGCCCCCTACGAGCAGTACTTC
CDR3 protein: CASSLAGDGRAPYEQYF

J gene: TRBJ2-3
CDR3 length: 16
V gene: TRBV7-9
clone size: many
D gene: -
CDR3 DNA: TGTGCCAGCAGGCCCCAGGTCGGGGGGCGGAAAGATACGCAGTATTTT
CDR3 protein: CASRPQVGGRKDTQYF

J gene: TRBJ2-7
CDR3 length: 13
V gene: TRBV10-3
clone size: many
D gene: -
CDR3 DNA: TGTGCCATCAGTGAAGCGGACGGCTACGAGCAGTACTTC
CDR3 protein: CAISEADGYEQYF

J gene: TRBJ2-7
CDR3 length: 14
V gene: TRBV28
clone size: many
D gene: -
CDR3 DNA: TGTGCCAGCAGTTTCGGTGGGGTTTCCTACGAGCAGTACTTC
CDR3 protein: CASSFGGVSYEQYF

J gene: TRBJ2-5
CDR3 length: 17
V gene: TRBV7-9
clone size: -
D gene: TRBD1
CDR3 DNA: TGTGCCAGCAGCACATTACAGGGGGCCGTTTTTGAAGAGACCCAGTACTTC
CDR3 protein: CASSTLQGAVFEETQYF